These 25 T cell receptor beta chains originate from one sample sequenced in a study of blood T cell repertoires in COVID-19. Produced via immunoSEQ multiplex PCR; TCRdb's table is partial and in-frame only. The sample includes 100,000 to 150,000 clones, around 87% of them seen just once. The source material was peripheral blood. The receptors derive from a man aged 45-65 years with acute or convalescent COVID-19.

For the CDR3, the DNA is TGCGCCAGCAAGGGGGTTTCTGGAAACACCATATATTTT. This codes for CASKGVSGNTIYF. This chain joins TRBV5-1 and TRBJ1-3; D may be TRBD1 (6 bases). V was pared by 6 bases and J by 1 base, with 8 bases between. CDR1 is SGHRS, CDR2 YFSETQ, per germline. CDR3 length equals 13 residues. Full variable domain (remainder filled in from reference TRBV5-1 and TRBJ1-3): KAGVTQTPRYLIKTRGQQVTLSCSPISGHRSVSWYQQTPGQGLQFLFEYFSETQRNKGNFPGRFSGRQFSNSRSEMNVSTLELGDSALYLCASKGVSGNTIYFGEGSWLTVV.

The chain combines TRBV5-1 with TRBJ2-5, with TRBD2 matching 8 bases. CDR3 length: 18 amino acids. The germline CDR1 and CDR2 sequences are SGHRS and YFSETQ. V trimming: 0 bases; J trimming: 0 bases; junction bases outside the gene matches: 10. The DNA of the CDR3 is TGCGCCAGCAGCTTGGTTCAGAAGACTAGCGAGTACCAAGAGACCCAGTACTTC. Its translation: CASSLVQKTSEYQETQYF. Full variable domain (outside the CDR3, taken from reference TRBV5-1 and TRBJ2-5): KAGVTQTPRYLIKTRGQQVTLSCSPISGHRSVSWYQQTPGQGLQFLFEYFSETQRNKGNFPGRFSGRQFSNSRSEMNVSTLELGDSALYLCASSLVQKTSEYQETQYFGPGTRLLVL.

The chain employs TRBV3-1 (or the pseudogene TRBV3-2) and TRBJ1-4, with 8 nucleotides matching TRBD1. With V trimmed by 3 bases and J by 5 bases, 11 bases remained unmatched. Looked up from germline, CDR1 is LGHDT and CDR2 is YNNKEL (reference sequence). There are 17 residues in the CDR3. CDR3 bases: TGTGCCAGCAGCCACCGATCCGGGACAGGAAAGAATGAAAAACTGTTTTTT. As protein: CASSHRSGTGKNEKLFF.

V usage is TRBV7-6 and J usage is TRBJ2-7; 7 nucleotides line up with TRBD1. This CDR3 region has 15 residues. Per the germline V gene, CDR1 is SGHVS and CDR2 is FNYEAQ. J lost 0 bases, V lost 3 bases, and 5 bases had no gene match. The CDR3 reads CASSLGTAYSYEQYF. The CDR3 DNA is TGTGCCAGCAGCTTGGGGACAGCTTACTCCTACGAGCAGTACTTC.

The J gene is TRBJ2-2, the V gene TRBV19; 7 nucleotides agree with TRBD1. The CDR3 sequence is 16 residues long. Germline CDR1 and CDR2: LNHDA and SQIVND (reference sequence). J was trimmed by 4 bases and V by 4 bases; bases with no gene match: 9. DNA for the CDR3: TGTGCCAGTAGTACTCAGACAGGGTTTGGCACCGGGGAGCTGTTTTTT. It is translated as CASSTQTGFGTGELFF.

The chain has TRBV23-1 and TRBJ2-1, with no clear D. TRBV23-1 is flagged as an ORF with uncertain function. V was clipped by 6 bases and J by 6 bases, with 15 bases between them. The CDR3 extends over 14 amino acids. CDR3 residues: CASRLRVPANEQFF. The CDR3 nucleotides are TGCGCCAGCAGATTACGAGTTCCTGCCAATGAGCAGTTCTTC.

CDR3 nucleotide sequence: TGTGCCACCAGTGGAGGACTGAGGCAGGGGTACACCGGGGAGCTGTTTTTT. This translates into CATSGGLRQGYTGELFF. V and J are TRBV24-1 and TRBJ2-2; possible D gene TRBD1, 6 bases. V was trimmed by 5 bases and J by 3 bases, leaving 18 bases between them. Germline V lookup: CDR1 KGHDR, CDR2 SFDVKD. This CDR3 contains 17 residues.

The chain combines TRBV11-3 with TRBJ2-1, with 10 positions matching TRBD2. The ends lost 5 bases at V and 4 bases at J; junction bases unmatched: 5. Per the germline V gene, CDR1 is SGHNT and CDR2 is YENEEA. This CDR3 is built from 15 residues. CDR3 region: CASSLRLAGYNEQFF. The CDR3 region has the DNA TGTGCCAGCAGCCTTCGACTAGCGGGTTACAATGAGCAGTTCTTC.

The V and J genes are TRBV5-1 and TRBJ2-7; 9 bases map to TRBD2. Germline V CDR1 and CDR2: SGHRS, YFSETQ. The CDR3 is made up of 16 amino acids. The junction had 8 bases not matched to a gene; V was cut back by 0 bases and J by 4 bases. CDR3 protein: CASSLAPSGIAYEQYF. CDR3 in DNA: TGCGCCAGCAGCTTGGCCCCTAGCGGGATAGCGTACGAGCAGTACTTC. Looking up the rest from reference TRBV5-1 and TRBJ2-7 gives the full variable domain: KAGVTQTPRYLIKTRGQQVTLSCSPISGHRSVSWYQQTPGQGLQFLFEYFSETQRNKGNFPGRFSGRQFSNSRSEMNVSTLELGDSALYLCASSLAPSGIAYEQYFGPGTRLTVT.

The V and J genes are TRBV6-6 and TRBJ1-1; D gene uncertain. V gave up 6 bases and J gave up 0 bases, with 14 bases separating them. The germline V gene has CDR1 MNHNY and CDR2 SVGAGI (reference sequence). The length of the CDR3 is 15 residues. The CDR3 sequence: CASRAWRSMNTEAFF. The CDR3 DNA is TGTGCCAGCAGGGCCTGGAGGAGCATGAACACTGAAGCTTTCTTT.

The V gene is TRBV19, the J gene TRBJ2-7, with a tentative D call TRBD2 (5 bases). Per germline, CDR1 LNHDA and CDR2 SQIVND (reference sequence). Trimming shortened V by 11 bases and J by 0 bases, and 14 bases separated the two germline ends. CDR3 size: 13 residues. Here the CDR3 reads CASEAGFSYEQYF. The CDR3 region has the DNA TGTGCCTCGGAGGCTGGTTTCTCCTACGAGCAGTACTTC.

The chain has TRBV11-2 and TRBJ2-2, with TRBD2 matching over 8 bases. The CDR3 is made up of 15 amino acids. Germline V gives CDR1 SGHAT, CDR2 FQNNGV. The V and J ends lost 3 bases and 7 bases, in that order; junction bases with no gene match: 7. CDR3 in amino acids: CASSLSGRSDGELFF. The CDR3 DNA follows: TGTGCCAGCAGCTTGAGCGGGAGATCCGACGGGGAGCTGTTTTTT.

This chain joins TRBV19 and TRBJ2-5; the D is unclear. V was pared by 1 base and J by 5 bases, with 11 bases between. From germline, CDR1 is LNHDA and CDR2 SQIVND (reference sequence). The CDR3 consists of 14 residues. CDR3 sequence reads: CASSIGGTRETQYF. CDR3 nucleotides: TGTGCCAGTAGTATAGGTGGCACCAGGGAGACCCAGTACTTC.

The chain recombines TRBV18 with TRBJ1-1, with a weak D call TRBD1 (5 bases). Germline V lookup: CDR1 KGHSH, CDR2 LQKENI. This CDR3 has 14 residues. Trimming cost V 5 bases and J 1 base, with 11 bases left between them. The CDR3 sequence is CASSSGTKNTEAFF. The CDR3 DNA sequence: TGTGCCAGCTCATCAGGGACTAAGAACACTGAAGCTTTCTTT.

The chain employs TRBV29-1 and TRBJ2-2; D gene ambiguous. The V end was cut by 7 bases, the J end by 6 bases, with 9 bases between. Germline V gene lookup returns CDR1 SQVTM and CDR2 ANQGSEA. The CDR3 has 11 amino acids. The CDR3 coding sequence is TGCAGCGGCCCTCGGGCCGGGGAGCTGTTTTTT. Amino acids: CSGPRAGELFF.

The chain carries TRBV7-2 and TRBJ1-6; 8 nucleotides align to TRBD1. The CDR3 runs to 14 residues. Germline CDR1 is SGHTA and CDR2 is FQGNSA. Germline trimming cut 5 bases from V and 10 bases from J; bases unmatched to any gene: 7. The CDR3 reads CASSNGQGGSPLHF. In nucleotides, the CDR3 is TGTGCCAGCAGCAACGGACAGGGAGGGTCACCCCTCCACTTT.

This rearrangement joins TRBV18 to TRBJ1-3; D unresolved. The germline gives CDR1 KGHSH, CDR2 LQKENI. V was clipped by 3 bases and J by 0 bases, with 15 bases between them. This CDR3 has 17 residues. The DNA for the CDR3 is TGTGCCAGCTCACCGGTGAGGGAGGGCCGCTCTGGAAACACCATATATTTT. Its translation is CASSPVREGRSGNTIYF. Combining the CDR3 with reference TRBV18 and TRBJ1-3 gives the whole variable domain NAGVMQNPRHLVRRRGQEARLRCSPMKGHSHVYWYRQLPEEGLKFMVYLQKENIIDESGMPKERFSAEFPKEGPSILRIQQVVRGDSAAYFCASSPVREGRSGNTIYFGEGSWLTVV.

The gene calls are TRBV4-2 and TRBJ2-7, with TRBD2 matching 8 bases. The CDR3 contains 15 residues. The ends lost 0 bases at V and 4 bases at J; junction bases unmatched: 5. The germline V gene encodes CDR1 LGHNA and CDR2 YNFKEQ. CDR3 bases: TGTGCCAGCAGCCAAGACCGGGGGGGAGATTACGAGCAGTACTTC. This translates into CASSQDRGGDYEQYF.

A single count supports this clone. The CDR3 region has the DNA TGCGCCAGCAGCTTTGGCGGGAACACTGAAGCTTTCTTT. Translation: CASSFGGNTEAFF. V usage is TRBV5-1 and J usage is TRBJ1-1; D unclear. Per the germline V gene, CDR1 is SGHRS and CDR2 is YFSETQ. Between the trimmed V and J ends, which lost 2 bases and 1 base, there was a span of 6 bases. This CDR3 region has 13 residues.

This chain connects TRBV30 to TRBJ2-3, with a possible D match to TRBD2 (6 bases). The V end lost 2 bases, the J end lost 0 bases, and 12 bases lay between the germline ends. Germline-derived CDR1 and CDR2 are GTSNPN and SVGIG (reference sequence). The CDR3 runs 15 residues. The CDR3 nucleotides are TGTGCCTGGAGTCGACGGACTACTAGCACAGATACGCAGTATTTT. Amino acid sequence: CAWSRRTTSTDTQYF.

This clone has just one count. The chain combines TRBV7-9 with TRBJ1-1; the D is unclear. The CDR3 loop spans 12 amino acids. The V gene lost 2 bases and the J gene lost 8 bases, with 9 bases spanning the gap. Germline lookup yields CDR1 SEHNR and CDR2 FQNEAQ (reference sequence). The CDR3 nucleotides are TGTGCCAGCAGCTTAATCAGTACAGAAGCTTTCTTT. Translation gives CASSLISTEAFF.

The rearrangement joins TRBV7-6 to TRBJ2-3; 9 bases match TRBD2. The junction had 13 bases not matched to a gene; V was cut back by 5 bases and J by 4 bases. CDR1 and CDR2 (germline): SGHVS, FNYEAQ. The CDR3 spans 17 residues. CDR3 bases: TGTGCCAGCAGCGTCGCCGGGACTAGCCTCCGATCAGATACGCAGTATTTT. Translation gives CASSVAGTSLRSDTQYF.

This chain links TRBV27 with TRBJ1-5; D remains unclear. Germline-derived CDR1 and CDR2 are MNHEY and SMNVEV (reference sequence). The CDR3 has 13 amino acids. The V end lost 6 bases, the J end lost 2 bases, and 8 bases lay between the germline ends. Written as DNA, the CDR3 is TGTGCCAGCAGAGCGGCAGGCAATCAGCCCCAGCATTTT. As protein: CASRAAGNQPQHF.

The chain is built from TRBV7-2 and TRBJ1-5; 8 bases fit TRBD1. After removal of 5 bases from V and 7 bases from J, the junction contained 10 bases not matched to a gene. The V gene's germline CDR1 is SGHTA and CDR2 FQGNSA. The CDR3 is 15 residues long. CDR3 residues: CASSPGQVNRQPQHF. In DNA, the CDR3 is TGTGCCAGCAGCCCGGGACAGGTGAACCGACAGCCCCAGCATTTT.

The gene calls are TRBV7-9 and TRBJ1-1; the D gene is possibly TRBD1 (6 bases). Trimming took 1 base from V and 2 from J, leaving 17 bases between them. CDR1 SEHNR and CDR2 FQNEAQ come from the germline V gene (reference sequence). The CDR3 runs to 17 residues. CDR3 amino acids: CASSLDPGAKKNTEAFF. In nucleotides, the CDR3 is TGTGCCAGCAGCTTAGATCCAGGGGCCAAGAAAAACACTGAAGCTTTCTTT.